One sample yielded the 10 T cell receptor beta chains listed below, sequenced in a study of control samples from healthy donors and cancer patients. Data came from immunoSEQ multiplex PCR; TCRdb stores just in-frame clones and leaves some out. Of about 130,000 clones listed, under 95% are singletons. Input material: blood. Receptors originate from a man younger than 35 in good health.

This sequence joins TRBV24-1 and TRBJ2-1, with 7 bases lining up with TRBD1. Germline lookup yields CDR1 KGHDR and CDR2 SFDVKD. The CDR3 length is 16 residues. J was trimmed by 2 bases and V by 5 bases; bases with no gene match: 8. CDR3 DNA: TGTGCCACCAGTGCCCCAACAGGGGAGACCTACAATGAGCAGTTCTTC. Translated: CATSAPTGETYNEQFF.

The rearrangement links TRBV5-1 to TRBJ2-5; D is perhaps TRBD1 (6 bases). V shed 3 bases and J shed 4 bases, with 13 bases lying between them. The CDR3 contains 14 residues. Looked up from germline, CDR1 is SGHRS and CDR2 is YFSETQ. CDR3 region: CASSYNRVGETQYF. The CDR3 DNA reads as TGCGCCAGCAGCTATAACAGGGTTGGAGAGACCCAGTACTTC.

This clone was seen once. The V gene is TRBV13, the J gene TRBJ2-2, with D possibly being TRBD2 (5 bases). This CDR3 contains 12 residues. Trimming removed 4 bases from V and 7 bases from J, with 7 bases in between. Germline-derived CDR1 and CDR2 are PRHDT and FYEKMQ (reference sequence). DNA of the CDR3: TGTGCCAGCAGCTGGACTCGCGGGGAGCTGTTTTTT. Encoded protein: CASSWTRGELFF.

The chain is built from TRBV7-9 and TRBJ2-6, with D perhaps matching TRBD2 (6 bases). Germline V lookup: CDR1 SEHNR, CDR2 FQNEAQ (reference sequence). CDR3 length: 15 residues. Trimming removed 1 base from V and 4 bases from J, with 8 bases in between. CDR3 sequence: CASSLGGRGANVLTF. The CDR3 region has the DNA TGTGCCAGCAGCTTAGGGGGGAGGGGGGCCAACGTCCTGACTTTC. The full variable domain, its missing parts supplied by reference TRBV7-9 and TRBJ2-6, is DTGVSQNPRHKITKRGQNVTFRCDPISEHNRLYWYRQTLGQGPEFLTYFQNEAQLEKSRLLSDRFSAERPKGSFSTLEIQRTEQGDSAMYLCASSLGGRGANVLTFGAGSRLTVL.

V is TRBV5-5 and J is TRBJ1-4, with no clear D. This CDR3 is built from 16 residues. Germline CDR1 SGHKS, CDR2 YYEKEE (reference sequence). Between the trimmed V and J ends, which lost 0 bases and 0 bases, there was a span of 9 bases. CDR3 sequence reads: CASSLAWGPTNEKLFF. The CDR3 DNA sequence: TGTGCCAGCAGCTTGGCCTGGGGTCCAACTAATGAAAAACTGTTTTTT.

V and J are TRBV3-1 (or the pseudogene TRBV3-2) and TRBJ2-1; the D call may be TRBD1 or TRBD2 (6 bases each). Germline V gives CDR1 LGHDT, CDR2 YNNKEL (reference sequence). The CDR3 extends over 13 amino acids. V was pared by 3 bases and J by 7 bases, with 10 bases between. For the CDR3, the DNA is TGTGCCAGCAGCCAGAGGGGGGTTAATGAGCAGTTCTTC. Translating it yields CASSQRGVNEQFF.

The rearrangement links TRBV19 to TRBJ1-1; D ambiguous. V was shortened by 2 bases and J by 11 bases, with 12 bases between the two germline ends. CDR3 length: 12 amino acids. Germline loops: CDR1 LNHDA, CDR2 SQIVND (reference sequence). As DNA, the CDR3 is TGTGCCAGTAGTATACTAGGTGCCCAGGCTTTCTTT. It codes for CASSILGAQAFF.

The chain carries TRBV4-1 and TRBJ1-2; the match to TRBD1 covers 7 bases. The CDR3 contains 17 residues. From germline, CDR1 is MGHRA and CDR2 YSYEKL. V shed 2 bases, J shed 0 bases, and the junction held 9 bases outside the gene matches. Here the CDR3 reads CASSQQADRLTNYGYTF. Written as DNA, the CDR3 is TGCGCCAGCAGCCAACAAGCGGACAGGTTAACTAACTATGGCTACACCTTC.

Only one count was recorded for this clone. The gene calls are TRBV27 and TRBJ2-2; possibly TRBD1 for D (5 bases). Trimming took 8 bases from V and 1 from J, leaving 14 bases between them. Looked up from germline, CDR1 is MNHEY and CDR2 is SMNVEV (reference sequence). The CDR3 is 15 amino acids. CDR3 nucleotides: TGTGCCAGCGCGCCTAGGGGCAAGAACACCGGGGAGCTGTTTTTT. It specifies CASAPRGKNTGELFF.

The rearrangement joins TRBV14 to TRBJ2-1; no clear D gene. Looked up from germline, CDR1 is SGHDN and CDR2 is FVKESK. V lost 1 base and J lost 0, with 10 bases in between. The CDR3 runs to 16 residues. CDR3 nucleotides: TGTGCCAGCAGCCAAGTTCCTAGAAGCTCCTACAATGAGCAGTTCTTC. Its protein product is CASSQVPRSSYNEQFF.